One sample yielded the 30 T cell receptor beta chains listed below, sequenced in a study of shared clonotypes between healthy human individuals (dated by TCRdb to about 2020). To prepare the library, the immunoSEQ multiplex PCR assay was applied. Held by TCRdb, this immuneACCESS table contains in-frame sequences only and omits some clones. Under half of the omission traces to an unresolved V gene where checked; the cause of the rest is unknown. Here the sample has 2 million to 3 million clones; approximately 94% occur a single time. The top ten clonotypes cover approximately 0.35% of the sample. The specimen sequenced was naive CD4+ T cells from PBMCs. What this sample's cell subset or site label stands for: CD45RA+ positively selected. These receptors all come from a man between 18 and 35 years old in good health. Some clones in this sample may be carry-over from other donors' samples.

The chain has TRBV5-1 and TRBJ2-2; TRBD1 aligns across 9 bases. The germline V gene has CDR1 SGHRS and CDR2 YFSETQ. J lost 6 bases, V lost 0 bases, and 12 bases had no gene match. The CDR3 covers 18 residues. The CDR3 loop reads CASSLEESTGGFPGELFF. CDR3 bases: TGCGCCAGCAGCTTGGAAGAGTCGACAGGGGGTTTTCCCGGGGAGCTGTTTTTT. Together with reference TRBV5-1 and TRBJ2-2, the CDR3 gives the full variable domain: KAGVTQTPRYLIKTRGQQVTLSCSPISGHRSVSWYQQTPGQGLQFLFEYFSETQRNKGNFPGRFSGRQFSNSRSEMNVSTLELGDSALYLCASSLEESTGGFPGELFFGEGSRLTVL.

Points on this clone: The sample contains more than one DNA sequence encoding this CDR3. CDR3 DNA sequence: TGTGCCAGCAGCTTAGGACAGACCAACACCGGGGAGCTGTTTTTT. Residues: CASSLGQTNTGELFF. This chain links TRBV7-8 with TRBJ2-2; TRBD1 might be the D (5 bases). The CDR3 covers 15 residues. V was pared by 1 base and J by 2 bases, with 8 bases between. The germline CDR1 and CDR2 sequences are SGHVS and FQNEAQ. The entire variable domain, with the rest obtained from reference TRBV7-8 and TRBJ2-2, is as follows: GAGVSQSPRYKVAKRGQDVALRCDPISGHVSLFWYQQALGQGPEFLTYFQNEAQLDKSGLPSDRFFAERPEGSVSTLKIQRTQQEDSAVYLCASSLGQTNTGELFFGEGSRLTVL.

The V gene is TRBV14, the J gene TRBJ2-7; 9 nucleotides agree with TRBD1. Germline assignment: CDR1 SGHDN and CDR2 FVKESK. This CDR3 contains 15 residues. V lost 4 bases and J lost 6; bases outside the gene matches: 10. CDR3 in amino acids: CASSPRDRELGEQYF. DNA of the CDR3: TGTGCCAGCAGCCCCCGGGACAGGGAATTAGGCGAGCAGTACTTC.

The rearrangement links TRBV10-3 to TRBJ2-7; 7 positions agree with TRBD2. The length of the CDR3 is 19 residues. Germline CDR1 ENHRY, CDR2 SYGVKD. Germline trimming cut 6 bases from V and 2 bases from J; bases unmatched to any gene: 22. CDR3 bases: TGTGCCATCAGCCAAGATACCTCTCTTACCTTCGGACTAGCCTACGAGCAGTACTTC. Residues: CAISQDTSLTFGLAYEQYF.

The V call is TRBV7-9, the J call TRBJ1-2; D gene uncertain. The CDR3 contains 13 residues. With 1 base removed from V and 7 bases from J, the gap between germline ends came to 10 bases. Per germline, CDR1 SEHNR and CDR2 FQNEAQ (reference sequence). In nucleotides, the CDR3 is TGTGCCAGCAGCTTAGTAATCTGGGGTGGCTACACCTTC. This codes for CASSLVIWGGYTF. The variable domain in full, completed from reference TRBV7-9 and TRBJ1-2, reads DTGVSQNPRHKITKRGQNVTFRCDPISEHNRLYWYRQTLGQGPEFLTYFQNEAQLEKSRLLSDRFSAERPKGSFSTLEIQRTEQGDSAMYLCASSLVIWGGYTFGSGTRLTVV.

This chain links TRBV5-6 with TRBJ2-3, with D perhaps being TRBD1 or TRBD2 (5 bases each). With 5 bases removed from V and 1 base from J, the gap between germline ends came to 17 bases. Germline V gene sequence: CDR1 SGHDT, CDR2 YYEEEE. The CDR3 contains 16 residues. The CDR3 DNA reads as TGTGCCAGCAGGGGGTCCGGGCAGGGAGGCACAGATACGCAGTATTTT. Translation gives CASRGSGQGGTDTQYF.

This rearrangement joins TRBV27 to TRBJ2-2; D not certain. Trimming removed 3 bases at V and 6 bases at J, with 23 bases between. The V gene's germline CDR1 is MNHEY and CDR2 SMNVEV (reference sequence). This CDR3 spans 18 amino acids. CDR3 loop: CASSFSGWTTNDPGELFF. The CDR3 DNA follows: TGTGCCAGCAGTTTTTCGGGTTGGACCACCAACGACCCCGGGGAGCTGTTTTTT.

The CDR3 loop reads CASSLGTDRLGYTF. DNA of the CDR3: TGTGCCAGCAGTTTAGGGACAGACCGCCTTGGCTACACCTTC. The rearrangement uses TRBV28 and TRBJ1-2, with 7 bases identical to TRBD1. The CDR3 sequence is 14 residues long. V lost 2 bases to trimming and J lost 7 bases; unmatched junction nucleotides: 7. Per germline, CDR1 MDHEN and CDR2 SYDVKM.

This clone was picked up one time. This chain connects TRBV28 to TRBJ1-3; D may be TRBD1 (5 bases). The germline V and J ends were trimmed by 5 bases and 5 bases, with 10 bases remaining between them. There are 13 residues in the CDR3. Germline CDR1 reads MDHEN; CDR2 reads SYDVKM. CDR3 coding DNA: TGTGCCAGCAGTCCAGGGACCAGAAACACCATATATTTT. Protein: CASSPGTRNTIYF.

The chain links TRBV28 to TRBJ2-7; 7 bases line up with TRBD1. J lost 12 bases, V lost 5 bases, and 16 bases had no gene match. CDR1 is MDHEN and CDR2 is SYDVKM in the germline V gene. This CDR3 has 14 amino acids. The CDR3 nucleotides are TGTGCCAGCAGTCCCTGGACAGGACTCCCATACGTGTACTTC. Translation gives CASSPWTGLPYVYF.

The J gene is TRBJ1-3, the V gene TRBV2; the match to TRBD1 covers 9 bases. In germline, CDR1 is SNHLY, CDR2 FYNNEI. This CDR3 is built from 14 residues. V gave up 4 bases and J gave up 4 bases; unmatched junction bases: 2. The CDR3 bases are TGTGCCAGCAGTGTCGACAGGGGGGGAAACACCATATATTTT. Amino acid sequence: CASSVDRGGNTIYF. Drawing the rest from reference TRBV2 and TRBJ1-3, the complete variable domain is EPEVTQTPSHQVTQMGQEVILRCVPISNHLYFYWYRQILGQKVEFLVSFYNNEISEKSEIFDDQFSVERPDGSNFTLKIRSTKLEDSAMYFCASSVDRGGNTIYFGEGSWLTVV.

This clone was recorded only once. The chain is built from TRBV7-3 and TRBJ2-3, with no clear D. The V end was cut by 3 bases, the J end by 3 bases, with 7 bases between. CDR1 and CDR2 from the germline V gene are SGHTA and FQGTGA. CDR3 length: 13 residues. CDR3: CASSFTQTDTQYF. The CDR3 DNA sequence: TGTGCCAGCAGCTTTACCCAGACAGATACGCAGTATTTT.

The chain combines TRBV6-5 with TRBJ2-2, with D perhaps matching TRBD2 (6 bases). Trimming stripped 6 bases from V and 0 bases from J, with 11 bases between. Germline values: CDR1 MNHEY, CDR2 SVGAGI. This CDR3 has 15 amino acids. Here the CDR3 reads CASRVAGTNTGELFF. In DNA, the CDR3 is TGTGCCAGCAGGGTCGCGGGGACGAACACCGGGGAGCTGTTTTTT.

The CDR3 loop is CASSQDWFRTSGEQFF. CDR3 DNA: TGCGCCAGCAGCCAAGATTGGTTCAGAACTAGCGGTGAGCAGTTCTTC. The V gene is TRBV4-3, the J gene TRBJ2-1, with 8 bases fitting TRBD2. CDR3 length: 16 amino acids. V trimming: 0 bases; J trimming: 9 bases; junction bases outside the gene matches: 10. The V gene's germline CDR1 is LGHNA and CDR2 YSLEER.

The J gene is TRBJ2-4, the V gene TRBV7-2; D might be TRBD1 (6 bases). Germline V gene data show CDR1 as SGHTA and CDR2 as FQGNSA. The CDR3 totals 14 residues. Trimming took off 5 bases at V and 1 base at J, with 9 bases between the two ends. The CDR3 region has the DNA TGTGCCAGCAGCCCAAGGGGGGCCAAAAACATTCAGTACTTC. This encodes CASSPRGAKNIQYF.

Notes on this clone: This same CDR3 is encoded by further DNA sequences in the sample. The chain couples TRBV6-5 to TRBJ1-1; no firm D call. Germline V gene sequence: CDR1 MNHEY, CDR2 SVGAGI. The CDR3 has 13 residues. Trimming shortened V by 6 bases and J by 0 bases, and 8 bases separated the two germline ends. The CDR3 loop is CASSRHLNTEAFF. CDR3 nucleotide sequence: TGTGCCAGCAGCCGACACTTGAACACTGAAGCTTTCTTT.

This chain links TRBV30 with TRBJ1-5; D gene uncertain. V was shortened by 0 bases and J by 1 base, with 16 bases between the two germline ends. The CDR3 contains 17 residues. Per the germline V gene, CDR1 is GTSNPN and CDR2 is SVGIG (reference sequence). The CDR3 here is CAWSVSVGPGSNQPQHF. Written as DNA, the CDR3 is TGTGCCTGGAGTGTATCGGTTGGGCCGGGGAGCAATCAGCCCCAGCATTTT.

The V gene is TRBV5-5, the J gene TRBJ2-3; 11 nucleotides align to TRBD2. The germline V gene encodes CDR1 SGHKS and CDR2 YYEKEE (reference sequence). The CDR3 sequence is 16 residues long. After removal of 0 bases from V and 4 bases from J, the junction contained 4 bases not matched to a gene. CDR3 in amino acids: CASSLGLAGGADTQYF. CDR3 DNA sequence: TGTGCCAGCAGCTTGGGGCTAGCGGGAGGTGCAGATACGCAGTATTTT.

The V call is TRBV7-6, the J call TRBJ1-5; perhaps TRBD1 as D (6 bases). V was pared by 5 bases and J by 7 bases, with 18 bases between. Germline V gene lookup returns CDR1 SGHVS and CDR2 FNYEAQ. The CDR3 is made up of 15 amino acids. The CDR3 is CASSRLGGAYQPQHF. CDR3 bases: TGTGCCAGCAGCCGACTAGGGGGGGCTTACCAGCCCCAGCATTTT.

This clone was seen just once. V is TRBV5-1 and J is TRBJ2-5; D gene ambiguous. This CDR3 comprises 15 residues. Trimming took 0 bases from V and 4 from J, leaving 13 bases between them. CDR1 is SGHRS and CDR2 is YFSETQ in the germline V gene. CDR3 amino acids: CASSLAPTVRETQYF. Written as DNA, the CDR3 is TGCGCCAGCAGCTTGGCCCCCACGGTGAGAGAGACCCAGTACTTC.

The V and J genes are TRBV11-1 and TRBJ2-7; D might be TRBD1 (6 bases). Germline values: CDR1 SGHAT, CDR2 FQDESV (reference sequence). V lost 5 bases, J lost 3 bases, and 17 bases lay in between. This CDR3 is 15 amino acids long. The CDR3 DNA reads TGTGCCAGCAGCCACACCGGGACAACTTTCTACGAGCAGTACTTC. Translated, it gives CASSHTGTTFYEQYF.

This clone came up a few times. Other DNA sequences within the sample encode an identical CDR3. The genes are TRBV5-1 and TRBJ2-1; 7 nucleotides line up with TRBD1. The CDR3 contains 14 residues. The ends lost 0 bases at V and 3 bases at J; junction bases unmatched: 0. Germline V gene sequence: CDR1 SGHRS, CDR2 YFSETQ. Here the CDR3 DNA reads TGCGCCAGCAGCTTGGGACAGGGCTACAATGAGCAGTTCTTC. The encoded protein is CASSLGQGYNEQFF.

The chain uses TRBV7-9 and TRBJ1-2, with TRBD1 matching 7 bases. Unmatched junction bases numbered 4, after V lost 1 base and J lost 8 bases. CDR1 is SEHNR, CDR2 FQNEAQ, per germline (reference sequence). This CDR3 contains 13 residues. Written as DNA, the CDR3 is TGTGCCAGCAGCTTAGGGGACAGCGGGGGCTACACCTTC. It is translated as CASSLGDSGGYTF.

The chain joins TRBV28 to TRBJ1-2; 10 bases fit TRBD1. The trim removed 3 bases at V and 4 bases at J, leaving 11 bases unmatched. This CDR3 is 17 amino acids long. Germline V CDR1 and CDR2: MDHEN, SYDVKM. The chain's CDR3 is CASSFDGETGGGYGYTF. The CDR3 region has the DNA TGTGCCAGCAGTTTTGATGGAGAGACAGGGGGCGGCTATGGCTACACCTTC.

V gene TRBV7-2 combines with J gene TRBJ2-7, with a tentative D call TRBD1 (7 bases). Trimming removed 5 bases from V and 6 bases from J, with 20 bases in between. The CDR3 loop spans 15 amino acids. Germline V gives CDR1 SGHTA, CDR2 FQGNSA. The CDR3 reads CASSRLGAGGGEQYF. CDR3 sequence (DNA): TGTGCCAGCAGCCGTCTGGGGGCAGGGGGAGGCGAGCAGTACTTC.

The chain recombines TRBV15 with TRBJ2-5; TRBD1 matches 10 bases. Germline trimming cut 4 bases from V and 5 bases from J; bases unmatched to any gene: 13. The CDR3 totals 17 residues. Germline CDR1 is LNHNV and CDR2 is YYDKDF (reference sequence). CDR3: CATSNPGQGRTQETQYF. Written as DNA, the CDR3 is TGTGCCACCAGCAATCCGGGACAGGGGCGGACCCAGGAGACCCAGTACTTC. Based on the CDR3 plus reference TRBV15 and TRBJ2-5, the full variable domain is DAMVIQNPRYQVTQFGKPVTLSCSQTLNHNVMYWYQQKSSQAPKLLFHYYDKDFNNEADTPDNFQSRRPNTSFCFLDIRSPGLGDTAMYLCATSNPGQGRTQETQYFGPGTRLLVL.

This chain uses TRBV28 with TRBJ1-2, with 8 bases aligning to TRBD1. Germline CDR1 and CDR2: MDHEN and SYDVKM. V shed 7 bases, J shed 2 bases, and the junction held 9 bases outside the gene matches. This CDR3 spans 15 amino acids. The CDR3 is CASILSTGANYGYTF. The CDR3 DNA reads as TGTGCCAGCATCTTATCGACAGGGGCAAACTATGGCTACACCTTC.

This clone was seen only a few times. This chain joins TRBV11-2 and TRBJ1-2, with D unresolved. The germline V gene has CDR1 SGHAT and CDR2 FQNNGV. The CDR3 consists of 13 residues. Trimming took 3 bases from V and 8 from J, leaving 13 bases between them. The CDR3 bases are TGTGCCAGCAGCTTTGAGAGAAGAGGGGGCTACACCTTC. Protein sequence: CASSFERRGGYTF. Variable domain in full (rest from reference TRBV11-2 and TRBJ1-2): EAGVAQSPRYKIIEKRQSVAFWCNPISGHATLYWYQQILGQGPKLLIQFQNNGVVDDSQLPKDRFSAERLKGVDSTLKIQPAKLEDSAVYLCASSFERRGGYTFGSGTRLTVV.

The CDR3: CASRTRSSYEQYF. The CDR3 DNA sequence: TGTGCCAGCAGGACCCGGAGCTCCTACGAGCAGTACTTC. V and J are TRBV27 and TRBJ2-7; D uncertain. The germline CDR1 and CDR2 sequences are MNHEY and SMNVEV (reference sequence). V was shortened by 6 bases and J by 0 bases, with 9 bases between the two germline ends. This CDR3 comprises 13 residues.

In nucleotides, the CDR3 is TGTGCCAGCAGCTTGGAGCTAGGCGGGAGCACCTACAATGAGCAGTTCTTC. Translating it yields CASSLELGGSTYNEQFF. This chain joins TRBV5-6 and TRBJ2-1, with TRBD2 matching 7 bases. Germline loops: CDR1 SGHDT, CDR2 YYEEEE. The length of the CDR3 is 17 residues. Trimming removed 0 bases from V and 2 bases from J; junction bases left unmatched: 8. The full variable domain, in which reference TRBV5-6 and TRBJ2-1 provide the parts outside the CDR3, is DAGVTQSPTHLIKTRGQQVTLRCSPKSGHDTVSWYQQALGQGPQFIFQYYEEEERQRGNFPDRFSGHQFPNYSSELNVNALLLGDSALYLCASSLELGGSTYNEQFFGPGTRLTVL.